These 21 T cell receptor beta chains were all obtained from the same sample, sequenced in a study of chemoradiotherapy in HPV16-positive cancers. Clones were read by immunoSEQ multiplex PCR, and TCRdb kept only the in-frame ones, dropping some. The sample carries roughly 9,000 clones, around four fifths recorded once. The biological material was taken from a patient who underwent chemoradiotherapy. These receptors were taken from a human donor with HPV-associated anogenital cancer.

As DNA, the CDR3 is TGTGCCAGCAGCCCTAATGGCGGTAATTCACCCCTCCACTTT. As protein: CASSPNGGNSPLHF. The chain combines TRBV13 with TRBJ1-6; no firm D call. The V and J ends lost 5 bases and 6 bases respectively, with 11 bases between them. The CDR3 has 14 amino acids. Germline V gives CDR1 PRHDT, CDR2 FYEKMQ (reference sequence). Full variable domain (remainder filled in from reference TRBV13 and TRBJ1-6): AAGVIQSPRHLIKEKRETATLKCYPIPRHDTVYWYQQGPGQDPQFLISFYEKMQSDKGSIPDRFSAQQFSDYHSELNMSSLELGDSALYFCASSPNGGNSPLHFGNGTRLTVT.

This sequence joins TRBV28 and TRBJ1-2, with TRBD1 as a possible D gene (5 bases). This CDR3 contains 12 residues. V was trimmed by 4 bases and J by 7 bases, leaving 10 bases between them. Germline lookup yields CDR1 MDHEN and CDR2 SYDVKM. The CDR3 region has the DNA TGTGCCAGCAGTTCCAGGGTTGGTGGCTACACCTTC. It codes for CASSSRVGGYTF.

The chain links TRBV18 to TRBJ2-3, with 9 bases fitting TRBD1. The CDR3 covers 16 residues. The germline V gene has CDR1 KGHSH and CDR2 LQKENI. With 3 bases clipped from V and 2 bases from J, the junction kept 6 bases outside the gene matches. The CDR3 protein is CASSPGTGMATDTQYF. The CDR3 coding sequence is TGTGCCAGCTCACCGGGGACAGGGATGGCCACAGATACGCAGTATTTT.

The chain carries TRBV19 and TRBJ1-5, with D perhaps matching TRBD1 (6 bases). Trimming shortened V by 9 bases and J by 2 bases, and 14 bases separated the two germline ends. CDR1 is LNHDA and CDR2 is SQIVND in the germline V gene (reference sequence). The CDR3 length is 14 residues. The CDR3 sequence is CASTGLGGNQPQHF. CDR3 in DNA: TGTGCCAGCACAGGGTTGGGAGGCAATCAGCCCCAGCATTTT. Together with reference TRBV19 and TRBJ1-5, the CDR3 gives the full variable domain: DGGITQSPKYLFRKEGQNVTLSCEQNLNHDAMYWYRQDPGQGLRLIYYSQIVNDFQKGDIAEGYSVSREKKESFPLTVTSAQKNPTAFYLCASTGLGGNQPQHFGDGTRLSIL.

V gene TRBV6-5 combines with J gene TRBJ2-1, with TRBD1 as a possible D gene (6 bases). Germline V gives CDR1 MNHEY, CDR2 SVGAGI. V was shortened by 7 bases and J by 4 bases, with 11 bases between the two germline ends. The CDR3 loop spans 13 amino acids. CDR3 DNA sequence: TGTGCCAGCATCGGCAGGGGTTACAATGAGCAGTTCTTC. Protein sequence: CASIGRGYNEQFF.

The chain recombines TRBV27 with TRBJ2-2; TRBD1 matches 8 bases. This CDR3 region has 16 residues. Germline loops: CDR1 MNHEY, CDR2 SMNVEV (reference sequence). J lost 7 bases, V lost 0 bases, and 7 bases had no gene match. As DNA, the CDR3 is TGTGCCAGCAGTTTATCCTTGACAGGGGTTGTCGGGGAGCTGTTTTTT. This codes for CASSLSLTGVVGELFF.

This chain uses TRBV10-3 with TRBJ1-6; tentatively, D is TRBD1 (6 bases). Germline CDR1 reads ENHRY; CDR2 reads SYGVKD. CDR3 size: 15 residues. Trimming left V 0 bases short and J 7 bases short, with 10 bases between. CDR3 sequence reads: CAISESSQGNSPLHF. The CDR3 nucleotides read TGTGCCATCAGTGAGTCTAGCCAGGGGAATTCACCCCTCCACTTT.

The chain joins TRBV15 to TRBJ2-1; no clear D gene. The length of the CDR3 is 13 residues. V dropped 5 bases and J dropped 2 bases, with 7 bases sitting between them. The germline V gene has CDR1 LNHNV and CDR2 YYDKDF (reference sequence). The CDR3 loop reads CATSSDAYNEQFF. CDR3 nucleotide sequence: TGTGCCACCAGCTCCGACGCCTACAATGAGCAGTTCTTC.

The chain recombines TRBV9 with TRBJ1-5, with 7 bases that match TRBD1. Germline V CDR1 and CDR2: SGDLS, YYNGEE. The CDR3 has 14 residues. V was pared by 6 bases and J by 1 base, with 4 bases of the junction left unmatched. CDR3 nucleotides: TGTGCCAGCAACCAGGGGGTAAGCAATCAGCCCCAGCATTTT. This sequence encodes CASNQGVSNQPQHF.

This clone was seen a single time. The rearrangement links TRBV30 to TRBJ2-3; 7 bases are a match to TRBD1. This CDR3 spans 15 amino acids. Germline assignment: CDR1 GTSNPN and CDR2 SVGIG (reference sequence). V lost 1 base and J lost 4; bases outside the gene matches: 8. CDR3 residues: CAWSGQGWASDTQYF. CDR3 bases: TGTGCCTGGAGTGGACAGGGATGGGCTTCAGATACGCAGTATTTT.

The rearrangement uses TRBV6-5 and TRBJ1-2, with no clear D. CDR3 length equals 14 residues. Trimming shortened V by 6 bases and J by 6 bases, and 17 bases separated the two germline ends. The V gene's germline CDR1 is MNHEY and CDR2 SVGAGI. In nucleotides, the CDR3 is TGTGCCAGCAGCCTCTACCGCGCTTGGGATGGCTACACCTTC. It encodes CASSLYRAWDGYTF.

The CDR3 loop is CASRLGASNQPQHF. The CDR3 coding sequence is TGTGCCAGCAGGCTTGGGGCTAGCAATCAGCCCCAGCATTTT. V is TRBV5-6 and J is TRBJ1-5; weak D call: TRBD1 (5 bases). This CDR3 has 14 residues. The germline V and J ends were trimmed by 5 bases and 0 bases, with 9 bases remaining between them. Germline V gene sequence: CDR1 SGHDT, CDR2 YYEEEE.

CDR3 DNA: TGTGCCAGCGAAAAGACGGAATACTCTGGAAACACCATATATTTT. Protein product: CASEKTEYSGNTIYF. The rearrangement links TRBV6-6 to TRBJ1-3; D gene uncertain. The CDR3 runs to 15 residues. V was trimmed by 8 bases and J by 0 bases, leaving 14 bases between them. The germline V gene has CDR1 MNHNY and CDR2 SVGAGI (reference sequence).

This clone occurred once. This rearrangement joins TRBV28 to TRBJ2-3; D uncertain. The germline CDR1 and CDR2 sequences are MDHEN and SYDVKM. This CDR3 is 12 amino acids long. V lost 5 bases, J lost 6 bases, and 9 bases lay in between. The CDR3 sequence: CASSTAVDTQYF. CDR3 DNA: TGTGCCAGCAGTACGGCGGTTGATACGCAGTATTTT. The full variable domain, with the rest looked up from reference TRBV28 and TRBJ2-3, is DVKVTQSSRYLVKRTGEKVFLECVQDMDHENMFWYRQDPGLGLRLIYFSYDVKMKEKGDIPEGYSVSREKKERFSLILESASTNQTSMYLCASSTAVDTQYFGPGTRLTVL.

J is TRBJ2-2 and V is TRBV11-2; a weak D match, TRBD2 (7 bases). CDR1 SGHAT and CDR2 FQNNGV come from the germline V gene. V lost 11 bases, J lost 2 bases, and 12 bases lay in between. The CDR3 is 13 amino acids. Written as DNA, the CDR3 is TGTGCCCGGGGGGCAGACAACACCGGGGAGCTGTTTTTT. This encodes CARGADNTGELFF. The full variable domain, with the rest looked up from reference TRBV11-2 and TRBJ2-2, is EAGVAQSPRYKIIEKRQSVAFWCNPISGHATLYWYQQILGQGPKLLIQFQNNGVVDDSQLPKDRFSAERLKGVDSTLKIQPAKLEDSAVYLCARGADNTGELFFGEGSRLTVL.

The chain employs TRBV5-6 and TRBJ2-5; 7 nucleotides align to TRBD1. J gave up 3 bases and V 2 bases, and 1 base lay outside the gene matches. Per germline, CDR1 SGHDT and CDR2 YYEEEE. CDR3 size: 13 residues. The CDR3 DNA reads TGTGCCAGCAGCTTAGGGACAGAAGAGACCCAGTACTTC. Translating gives CASSLGTEETQYF.

This clone was detected only a few times. This chain connects TRBV10-3 to TRBJ1-1; possibly TRBD1 for D (6 bases). CDR1 is ENHRY and CDR2 is SYGVKD in the germline V gene. V was pared by 2 bases and J by 5 bases, with 12 bases between. The CDR3 is 14 residues long. CDR3 nucleotides: TGTGCCATCAGTGAGATGCAGGGGATAACTGAAGCTTTCTTT. Translation: CAISEMQGITEAFF.

This clone appeared once. This chain links TRBV18 with TRBJ1-1; D uncertain. The CDR3 contains 17 residues. From germline, CDR1 is KGHSH and CDR2 LQKENI. The germline V and J ends were trimmed by 6 bases and 0 bases, with 20 bases remaining between them. CDR3 sequence reads: CASSNKEGKTMNTEAFF. CDR3 coding DNA: TGTGCCAGCTCGAACAAGGAAGGGAAAACAATGAACACTGAAGCTTTCTTT.

The sample holds one count of this clone. The CDR3 DNA sequence: TGCGCCAGCAGAACTATTGCTTCGGCAGATACGCAGTATTTT. Its translation is CASRTIASADTQYF. J is TRBJ2-3 and V is TRBV4-1; D unresolved. V was cut by 6 bases and J by 4 bases, with 14 bases left in between. Germline V gene data show CDR1 as MGHRA and CDR2 as YSYEKL. The CDR3 length is 14 residues.

A single count supports this clone. This chain connects TRBV7-2 to TRBJ2-7, with TRBD2 matching 13 bases. Losses at the gene ends were 6 bases for V and 1 base for J; bases not matched to a gene: 3. CDR3 size: 15 residues. Germline-derived CDR1 and CDR2 are SGHTA and FQGNSA. Here the CDR3 reads CASRLTSGGSYEQYF. Written as DNA, the CDR3 is TGTGCCAGCAGACTGACTAGCGGGGGGTCCTACGAGCAGTACTTC.

The chain is built from TRBV14 and TRBJ2-1, with D perhaps TRBD1 (5 bases). The CDR3 is 15 residues long. V was cut by 4 bases and J by 4 bases, with 14 bases left in between. Germline V gene data show CDR1 as SGHDN and CDR2 as FVKESK. The CDR3 sequence: CASSLGAQVYNEQFF. The DNA of the CDR3 is TGTGCCAGCAGCCTAGGGGCACAGGTATACAATGAGCAGTTCTTC.